A selection of T cell receptor beta chains follows, all from one sample in a study of CD8 T cells in Susac syndrome. Via MiXCR, TCRdb re-called the immunoSEQ multiplex PCR reads, giving one row per CDR3 protein. The sample carries approximately 230,000 distinct CDR3 sequences, 85% to 95% recorded once. Sample: CD4+ T cells from PBMCs. The receptor source for this set is a human donor with multiple sclerosis. The CDR3 runs from the conserved cysteine through the conserved F or W. D genes are given only for firm matches. Size is omitted from some rows. Given values are once, few, many or a class for expanded clones.

NA many TRBJ2-7 TRBV12-3/TRBV12-4 TGTGCCAGCAGTTTGGGCTACGAGCAGTACTTC CASSLGYEQYF
NA NA TRBJ2-1 TRBV7-9 TGTGCCAGCAGCTTAGCGTTCTTC CASSLAFF
TRBD1 NA TRBJ1-2 TRBV7-3 TGTGCCAGCAGCCCCCAGGGACAGTTAACTGGGGGCTATGGCTACACCTTC CASSPQGQLTGGYGYTF
NA once TRBJ1-4 TRBV19 TGTGCCAGTAGTATCTTGGGGGACAAGGAAAAACTGTTTTTT CASSILGDKEKLFF
NA NA TRBJ1-4 TRBV5-1 TGCGCCAGCAGCTTCGGGCCTGGGAATGAAAAACTGTTTTTT CASSFGPGNEKLFF
NA NA TRBJ2-1 TRBV4-2 TGTGCCAGCAGCCAAGGGATGATGGGGAATGAGCAGTTCTTC CASSQGMMGNEQFF
NA NA TRBJ2-2 TRBV2 TGTGCCAGCAGGACGTACACCGGGGAGCTGTTTTTT CASRTYTGELFF
NA NA TRBJ1-1 TRBV5-1 TGCGCCAGCAGCTTGGATGGTCCGAACACTGAAGCTTTCTTT CASSLDGPNTEAFF
NA NA TRBJ2-4 TRBV20-1 TGCAGTGCTAGAGAGAGCATGATCTTCAAAAACATTCAGTACTTC CSARESMIFKNIQYF
NA few TRBJ2-3 TRBV18 TGTGCCAGCCGTCTGACAGATACGCAGTATTTT CASRLTDTQYF
NA NA TRBJ1-5 TRBV2 TGTGCCAGCAGTGTCTCAGGCGCCAATCAGCCCCAGCATTTT CASSVSGANQPQHF
NA NA TRBJ2-5 TRBV12-3/TRBV12-4 TGTGCCAGCAGTCCCGTGGGGCTACGGGAGACCCAGTACTTC CASSPVGLRETQYF
NA NA TRBJ2-7 TRBV7-2 TGTGCCAGCAGCTTGTTCGGTGGTGGCACCTCCTACGAGCAGTACTTC CASSLFGGGTSYEQYF
TRBD2 NA TRBJ2-3 TRBV29-1 TGCAGCACTCGGGAGGGGGGCACAGATACGCAGTATTTT CSTREGGTDTQYF
TRBD1 NA TRBJ1-4 TRBV6-6 TGTGCCAGCAGTTACCCCTTAGGACAGGTGCGGGAAAAACTGTTTTTT CASSYPLGQVREKLFF
NA NA TRBJ1-5 TRBV30 TGTGCCTGGAGAGAGGCCGGCGGGGGGGGCCTTAAGCCCCAGCATTTT CAWREAGGGGLKPQHF
NA NA TRBJ1-1 TRBV7-9 TGTGCCAGCAGCTACGGGTCTCCGGGAACTGAAGCTTTCTTT CASSYGSPGTEAFF
NA NA TRBJ1-1 TRBV30 TGTGCCTGGAGTGTAAGCAGGACCACTGAAGCTTTCTTT CAWSVSRTTEAFF
TRBD1 NA TRBJ1-6 TRBV28 TGTGCCAGCAGTTTAGGACAGGGGGCGCTTCCTTATAATTCACCCCTCCACTTT CASSLGQGALPYNSPLHF
TRBD1 NA TRBJ1-1 TRBV3-1 TGTGCCAGCAGCCAAGCCGACAGGGGGCTAACTGAAGCTTTCTTT CASSQADRGLTEAFF
NA NA TRBJ2-3 TRBV24-1 TGTGCCACCAGTGATAAAGGGTTTCGGGATACGCAGTATTTT CATSDKGFRDTQYF
TRBD1 NA TRBJ2-7 TRBV27 TGTGCCAGCAGTTTATCGAGACCGGGACAGGGTTACGAGCAGTACTTC CASSLSRPGQGYEQYF
NA NA TRBJ2-1 TRBV29-1 TGCAGCGCGGAAGGTCAAGGAGCCCGGAATGAGCAGTTCTTC CSAEGQGARNEQFF
TRBD1 NA TRBJ1-2 TRBV5-1 TGCGCCAGCAGCTCAACACCGGACAGGGGTATGGACTATGGCTACACCTTC CASSSTPDRGMDYGYTF
TRBD2 NA TRBJ2-7 TRBV5-4 TGTGCCAGCAGCGGTGACCGGGGGGACGAGCAGTACTTC CASSGDRGDEQYF
NA once TRBJ2-1 TRBV24-1 TGTGCCACCAGTGAACAAGGGGGTTCAAGCTCCTACAATGAGCAGTTCTTC CATSEQGGSSSYNEQFF
NA NA TRBJ2-2 TRBV3-1 TGTGCCAGCAGCCGACGATCGGGGGGCCTCATCGGGGAGCTGTTTTTT CASSRRSGGLIGELFF
TRBD1 NA TRBJ2-2 TRBV2 TGTGCCAGCAGGAATGGACAGGGGAACACCGGGGAGCTGTTTTTT CASRNGQGNTGELFF
NA NA TRBJ1-1 TRBV11-3 TGTGCCAGCAGCTTAGCTTATCAGGGGTCTGAAGCTTTCTTT CASSLAYQGSEAFF
TRBD2 NA TRBJ2-1 TRBV5-1 TGCGCCAGCAGCCAGCGGGAGGGCCAAATAGATGAGCAGTTCTTC CASSQREGQIDEQFF
NA few TRBJ1-2 TRBV14 TGTGCCAGCAGCCTGAGCGCTCCTAACTATGGCTACACCTTC CASSLSAPNYGYTF
TRBD1 NA TRBJ1-4 TRBV9 TGTGCCAGCAGCGTAGGGACAGGAGCAACTAATGAAAAACTGTTTTTT CASSVGTGATNEKLFF
TRBD1 NA TRBJ1-1 TRBV6-1 TGTGCCAGCACCGGGAGGGGACAGGGGTCTGAAGCTTTCTTT CASTGRGQGSEAFF
NA few TRBJ1-1 TRBV5-1 TGCGCCAGCAGCTTGGTTGGCAACACGGCTGAAGCTTTCTTT CASSLVGNTAEAFF
TRBD1 NA TRBJ1-2 TRBV29-1 TGCAGCGTTGAAGGACAGGGCCAATTTAGCTACACCTTC CSVEGQGQFSYTF
TRBD1 NA TRBJ2-5 TRBV24-1 TGTGCCACCAGTGAAGCCGGGACAGGGGGATCGGAGACCCAGTACTTC CATSEAGTGGSETQYF
NA NA TRBJ1-4 TRBV4-1 TGCGCCAGCAGCCCCCTGCGGGGTGAAAAACTGTTTTTT CASSPLRGEKLFF
NA NA TRBJ1-1 TRBV7-9 TGTGCCAGCAGCTTATTTACGAGTGAAGCTTTCTTT CASSLFTSEAFF
NA NA TRBJ2-5 TRBV2 TGTGCCAGCAGTGACTTGGATCCAGCGGCGAGGGCGGCGGAGACCCAGTACTTC CASSDLDPAARAAETQYF
NA NA TRBJ2-5 TRBV5-1 TGCGCCAGCGCACAGCAAGAGACCCAGTACTTC CASAQQETQYF
NA NA TRBJ1-1 TRBV10-3 TGTGCCATCACAAGACAGGAGGGGACTGAAGCTTTCTTT CAITRQEGTEAFF
NA NA TRBJ2-3 TRBV15 TGTGCCACCAGCAGAGATGGGGTAGGCACAGATACGCAGTATTTT CATSRDGVGTDTQYF
TRBD2 NA TRBJ2-2 TRBV27 TGTGCCAGCAGTTCACCGGGACTAGCGGGGGGGCTGAACACCGGGGAGCTGTTTTTT CASSSPGLAGGLNTGELFF